This T cell receptor beta chain was captured in a study of CD8+CD57+ T cells in acquired aplastic anemia. Looking at the study overall: Sorted CD4+ and CD8+ cells gave a mean 3.2 ug DNA, range roughly 0.2 to 27.4 ug.

Patients selected for sequencing had displayed CD8+CD57+ cell expansion by flow cytometry. Acquired aplastic anemia of severe grade affected all patients. Blood sampling was performed on the patients, and none of them had received therapy by then. In the case of this clonotype: An end of the junction does not agree with germline; a read error may underlie this.

According to the study, genomic DNA was the template for TCR beta VDJ and CDR3 profiling. TCRdb itself ran the reads through MiXCR, one entry per CDR3 protein. Of 400,000 to 600,000 distinct CDR3 sequences in the sample, around 32% are singletons; the top ten hold nearly 0.85%. The CDR3 covers 17 residues. Germline V gene data show CDR1 as DFQATT and CDR2 as SNEGSKA (reference sequence). The gene calls are TRBV20-1 and TRBJ2-1; TRBD1 might be the D (5 bases). The TCR comes from a human donor with aplastic anemia. The specimen was sorted CD4+, CD8+, or CD8+CD57+ T cells (not recorded which) from PBMCs. The CDR3 protein is CSARGGSSLSSYNAQFF. As DNA, the CDR3 is TGCAGTGCTAGAGGGGGCTCCTCCCTGAGCTCCTACAATGCGCAGTTCTTC.